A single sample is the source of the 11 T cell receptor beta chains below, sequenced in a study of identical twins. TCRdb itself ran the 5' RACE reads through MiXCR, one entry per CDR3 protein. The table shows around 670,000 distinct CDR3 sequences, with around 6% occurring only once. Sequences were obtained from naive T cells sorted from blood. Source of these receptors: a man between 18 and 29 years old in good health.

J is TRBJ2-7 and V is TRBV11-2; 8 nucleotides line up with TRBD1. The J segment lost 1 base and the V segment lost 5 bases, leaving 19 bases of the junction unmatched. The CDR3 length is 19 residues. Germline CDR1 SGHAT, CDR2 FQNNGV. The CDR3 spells CASSKHPRQGRWESYEQYF. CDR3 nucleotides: TGTGCCAGCAGCAAGCACCCTCGACAGGGGAGGTGGGAATCCTACGAGCAGTACTTC.

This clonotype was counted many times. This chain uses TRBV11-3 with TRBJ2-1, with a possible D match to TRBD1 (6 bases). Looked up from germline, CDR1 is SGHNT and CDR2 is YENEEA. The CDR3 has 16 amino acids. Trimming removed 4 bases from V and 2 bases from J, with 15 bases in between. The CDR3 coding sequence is TGTGCCAGCAGCTCCTACAGGGCCCGGACCTACAATGAGCAGTTCTTC. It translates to CASSSYRARTYNEQFF.

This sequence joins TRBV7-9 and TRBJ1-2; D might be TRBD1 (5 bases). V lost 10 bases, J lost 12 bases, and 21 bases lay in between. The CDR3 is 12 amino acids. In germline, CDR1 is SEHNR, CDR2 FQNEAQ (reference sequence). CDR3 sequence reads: CATGVGRTFHTF. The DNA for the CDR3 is TGTGCCACCGGCGTGGGGCGCACGTTTCACACCTTC. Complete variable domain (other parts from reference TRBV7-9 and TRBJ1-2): DTGVSQNPRHKITKRGQNVTFRCDPISEHNRLYWYRQTLGQGPEFLTYFQNEAQLEKSRLLSDRFSAERPKGSFSTLEIQRTEQGDSAMYLCATGVGRTFHTFGSGTRLTVV.

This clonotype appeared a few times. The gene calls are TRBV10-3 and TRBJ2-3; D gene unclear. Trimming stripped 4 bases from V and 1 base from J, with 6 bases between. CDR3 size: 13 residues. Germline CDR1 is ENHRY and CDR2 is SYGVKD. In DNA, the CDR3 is TGTGCCATCAGTGGGCAGCGCACAGATACGCAGTATTTT. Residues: CAISGQRTDTQYF.

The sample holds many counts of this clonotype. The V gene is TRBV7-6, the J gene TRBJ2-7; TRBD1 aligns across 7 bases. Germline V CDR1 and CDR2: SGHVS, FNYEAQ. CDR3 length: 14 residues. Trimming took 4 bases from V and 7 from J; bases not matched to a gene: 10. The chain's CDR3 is CASSSRDSLKEQYF. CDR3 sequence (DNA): TGTGCCAGCAGCTCCCGGGACAGTTTGAAAGAGCAGTACTTC.

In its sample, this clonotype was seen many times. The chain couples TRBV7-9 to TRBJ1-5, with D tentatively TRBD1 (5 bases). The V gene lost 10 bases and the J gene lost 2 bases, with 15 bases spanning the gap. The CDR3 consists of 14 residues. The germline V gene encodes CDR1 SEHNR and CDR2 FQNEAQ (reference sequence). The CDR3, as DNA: TGTGCCACCCTCAAGGGGTCAGGCAATCAGCCCCAGCATTTT. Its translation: CATLKGSGNQPQHF. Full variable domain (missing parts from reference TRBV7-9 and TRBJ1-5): DTGVSQNPRHKITKRGQNVTFRCDPISEHNRLYWYRQTLGQGPEFLTYFQNEAQLEKSRLLSDRFSAERPKGSFSTLEIQRTEQGDSAMYLCATLKGSGNQPQHFGDGTRLSIL.

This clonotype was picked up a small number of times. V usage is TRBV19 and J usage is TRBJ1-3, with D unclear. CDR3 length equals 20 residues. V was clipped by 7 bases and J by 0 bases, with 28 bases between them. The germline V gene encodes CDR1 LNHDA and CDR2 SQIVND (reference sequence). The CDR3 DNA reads TGTGCCAGTACCCAATTCGGGGTAGTGGGCACCCCGAGCTCTGGAAACACCATATATTTT. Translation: CASTQFGVVGTPSSGNTIYF.

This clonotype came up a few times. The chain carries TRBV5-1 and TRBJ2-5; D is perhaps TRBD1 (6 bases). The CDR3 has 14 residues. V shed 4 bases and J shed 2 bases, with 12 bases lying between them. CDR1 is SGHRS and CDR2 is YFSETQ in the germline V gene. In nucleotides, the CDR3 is TGCGCCAGCAGCAGCACGGGACATCAAGAGACCCAGTACTTC. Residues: CASSSTGHQETQYF.

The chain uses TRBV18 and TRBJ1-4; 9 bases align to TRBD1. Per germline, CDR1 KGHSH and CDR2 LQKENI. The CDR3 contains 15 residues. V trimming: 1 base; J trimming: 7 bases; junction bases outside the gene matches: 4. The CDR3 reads CASSPQGQGLEKLFF. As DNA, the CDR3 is TGTGCCAGCTCACCACAGGGACAGGGTCTTGAAAAACTGTTTTTT.

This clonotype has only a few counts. This CDR3 reads CASSYSSSDRDTQYF. CDR3 DNA sequence: TGTGCCAGCAGTTACTCGAGCTCGGATCGAGATACGCAGTATTTT. The V gene is TRBV6-5, the J gene TRBJ2-3; no firm D call. This CDR3 spans 15 amino acids. Germline CDR1 is MNHEY and CDR2 is SVGAGI. Trimming shortened V by 0 bases and J by 5 bases, and 12 bases separated the two germline ends.

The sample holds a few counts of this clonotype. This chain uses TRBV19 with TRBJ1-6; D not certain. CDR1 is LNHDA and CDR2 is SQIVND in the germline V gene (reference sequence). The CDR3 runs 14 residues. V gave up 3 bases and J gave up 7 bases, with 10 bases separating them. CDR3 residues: CASSINTGNSPLHF. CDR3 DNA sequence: TGTGCCAGTAGTATTAACACCGGGAATTCACCCCTCCACTTT.